Described below is a single T cell receptor beta chain sequence and its context. The data are from a study of T-cell reconstitution after alpha-beta-depleted transplantation in children. A TCRbeta library incorporating unique molecular identifiers was prepared. From the PCR reads, TCRdb called clonotypes with MiXCR, one entry per CDR3 protein. This table holds 300,000 to 350,000 distinct CDR3 sequences, about 17% found once. Trimming cost V 1 base and J 6 bases, with 16 bases left between them. The CDR3 extends over 14 amino acids. Germline assignment: CDR1 DFQATT and CDR2 SNEGSKA (reference sequence).

This TCR was recovered from a male patient between 2 and 10 years old who had a stem cell transplant for acute lymphoblastic leukemia, so the T cells may come from the graft donor. The gene calls are TRBV20-1 and TRBJ2-7, with a weak D call TRBD1 (5 bases). Sequencing used PBMCs, mostly from graft donor cells, obtained 360 days after TCRalphabeta/CD19-depleted stem cell transplant. DNA of the CDR3: TGCAGTGCTAGAGTTATCACAGGCGCTGTCGAGCAGTACTTC. Its translation is CSARVITGAVEQYF.